These T cell receptor beta chains were read from a single sample in a study of CD8 T cells in Susac syndrome. TCRdb re-derived calls from the immunoSEQ multiplex PCR reads in MiXCR, one entry per CDR3 protein. The sample shows 150,000 to 160,000 distinct CDR3 sequences, approximately 96% of them seen only once. The sample comprised CD8+ T cells from PBMCs. The receptors originated from a human donor with multiple sclerosis. The CDR3 runs from the conserved cysteine through the conserved F or W. Fields, in order: J gene, V gene, D gene, clone size, CDR3 DNA, CDR3 protein. D genes are given only for firm matches. The size of a clone is reported for some rows only, either as once, few or many, or as a class for expanded clones.

>TRBJ2-1|TRBV3-1|TRBD2|-
TGTGCCAGCAGCCAGACCCCGGGACTAGCGGGATACAATGAGCAGTTCTTC
CASSQTPGLAGYNEQFF
>TRBJ2-7|TRBV7-9|TRBD2|-
TGTGCCAGCAGCGCGACTAGCGGGTCCTCCTACGAGCAGTACTTC
CASSATSGSSYEQYF
>TRBJ1-1|TRBV9|-|-
TGTGCCAGCAGCGTAGGAGTGCGCCCTGAAGCTTTCTTT
CASSVGVRPEAFF
>TRBJ2-7|TRBV13|-|-
TGTGCCAGCAGCAAATCCTACGAGCAGTACTTC
CASSKSYEQYF
>TRBJ2-2|TRBV29-1|-|-
TGCAGCGTTGAGTCGGGTTTCGGGGAGCTGTTTTTT
CSVESGFGELFF
>TRBJ1-1|TRBV20-1|-|-
TGCAGTGCTATGTTAACCATGAACACTGAAGCTTTCTTT
CSAMLTMNTEAFF
>TRBJ2-7|TRBV9|-|-
TGTGCCAGCAGCAGGGGAAAGGGTATGTACGAGCAGTACTTC
CASSRGKGMYEQYF
>TRBJ2-7|TRBV20-1|TRBD2|-
TGCAGTGCTAGTCCCCTTGGGAGCGGGGGGTCCTACGAGCAGTACTTC
CSASPLGSGGSYEQYF
>TRBJ2-3|TRBV29-1|-|once
TGCAGCGTTGTAAGAGAAACTGGGGGAGATACGCAGTATTTT
CSVVRETGGDTQYF
>TRBJ1-2|TRBV19|-|once
TGTGCCAGTAGTACGCGACAAGGGGATGGCTACACCTTC
CASSTRQGDGYTF
>TRBJ1-4|TRBV7-9|TRBD1|-
TGTGCCAGCAGATCCGACAGGGAACTGTTTTTT
CASRSDRELFF
>TRBJ2-5|TRBV6-6|-|-
TGTGCCAGCAGTTACGAGACGGAGACCCAGTACTTC
CASSYETETQYF
>TRBJ2-3|TRBV7-9|TRBD2|-
TGTGCCAGCAGCCCTAGCGTACTAGCGGCAGATACGCAGTATTTT
CASSPSVLAADTQYF
>TRBJ2-7|TRBV20-1|TRBD1|-
TGCAGTGCTCTCGGCGGAGGACAGGTACTCTACGAGCAGTACTTC
CSALGGGQVLYEQYF
>TRBJ2-1|TRBV30|-|-
TGTGCCTGGAGCCTAGGGGGGGGCCTTGAGCAGTTCTTC
CAWSLGGGLEQFF
>TRBJ2-6|TRBV6-5|-|few
TGTGCCAGCAGGTTTCTGAGCGCCGCTGGGGCCAACGTCCTGACTTTC
CASRFLSAAGANVLTF
>TRBJ2-7|TRBV5-6|TRBD2|-
TGTGCCAGCAACCCAGGCGGGGGGATATACGAGCAGTACTTC
CASNPGGGIYEQYF
>TRBJ1-3|TRBV7-9|-|-
TGTGCCAGCAGCTTAGAAGGACCTGGGGACACCATATATTTT
CASSLEGPGDTIYF
>TRBJ2-1|TRBV5-1|TRBD1|once
TGCGCCAGCAGCTGGACAGGGGGACACGATGAGCAGTTCTTC
CASSWTGGHDEQFF
>TRBJ2-1|TRBV19|TRBD2|-
TGTGCCAGTAGTATAGGACCGGGGGGTCACAATGAGCAGTTCTTC
CASSIGPGGHNEQFF
>TRBJ2-1|TRBV6-6|TRBD2|-
TGTGCCAGCTTCCAAGGCGGGGGTGGAGACAATGAGCAGTTCTTC
CASFQGGGGDNEQFF
>TRBJ2-1|TRBV25-1|-|-
TGTGCCAGCAGGAGGGACGGGGGCGGCTTGGGCGAATTAGAGCAGTTCTTC
CASRRDGGGLGELEQFF
>TRBJ1-6|TRBV12-3/TRBV12-4|-|-
TGTGCCAGCAGTCACACGTCGAAGGGACCCCTCCACTTT
CASSHTSKGPLHF
>TRBJ1-5|TRBV27|-|-
TGTGCCAGCAGCCGAGGGGGAACAGTTCAGCCCCAGCATTTT
CASSRGGTVQPQHF
>TRBJ1-2|TRBV18|-|-
TGTGCCAGCTCACCACCGTCGGGAGGCAGTATTAACTATGGCTACACCTTC
CASSPPSGGSINYGYTF